The 8 T cell receptor beta chains presented below share a single source sample, sequenced in a study of T cell clonality in common variable immunodeficiency. TCRdb's table, derived via immunoSEQ multiplex PCR, lists solely in-frame clones and lacks some. In total the sample includes 30,000 to 40,000 clones, none of them seen once. Study-level results: Reportedly, TCR beta sequences from common variable immunodeficiency showed fewer deletions and N-nucleotide insertions.

Their recognized antigens are unknown. The source material was peripheral blood mononuclear cells. Receptor source: a human donor with common variable immunodeficiency.

This clone has more than one count but fewer than ten. The CDR3 goes on 3 residues after the read ends, and that part is filled in from the germline J gene. The genes are TRBV6-2 or TRBV6-3 and TRBJ2-3, with a tentative D call TRBD2 (6 bases). The V and J ends lost 2 bases and 4 bases respectively, with 13 bases between them. This CDR3 has 15 residues. The V gene's germline CDR1 is MNHEY and CDR2 SVGEGT. This chain's CDR3 is CASSYGGSNADTQYF. CDR3 DNA (partial): TGTGCCAGCAGTTACGGGGGGAGTAATGCAGATACG.

To note about this clone: From the germline J gene comes the end of the CDR3, since the read stops 3 residues before it. The chain links TRBV7-9 to TRBJ2-5; D perhaps matches TRBD2 (6 bases). The CDR3 spans 14 residues. Germline lookup yields CDR1 SEHNR and CDR2 FQNEAQ (reference sequence). The V end was cut by 0 bases, the J end by 3 bases, with 8 bases between. CDR3 amino acids: CASSLAGGEETQYF. CDR3 DNA (partial): TGTGCCAGCAGCTTAGCGGGCGGGGAAGAGACC.

This clone was counted many times. Partial CDR3 DNA: TGTGCCAGCAGTTGGGCCGAATTCACAGATACG. Translated, it gives CASSWAEFTDT. The full-length CDR3 reads as CASSWAEFTDTQYF. The rearrangement joins TRBV6-2 or TRBV6-3 to TRBJ2-3; D gene ambiguous. The read falls 3 residues short of the CDR3 end, and the missing part is taken from the germline J gene. The CDR3 is made up of 14 amino acids. CDR1 is MNHEY, CDR2 SVGEGT, per germline. V was trimmed by 4 bases and J by 2 bases, leaving 10 bases between them.

This clone was recorded a few times. The CDR3 region is CSARDLSRAAGEQYF. The part of the CDR3 DNA that was read is TGCAGTGCTAGAGATTTATCACGAGCCGCCGGCGAG. The gene calls are TRBV20-1 and TRBJ2-7; no clear D. The read terminates 3 residues ahead of where the CDR3 ends, so the germline J gene completes it. This CDR3 comprises 15 residues. Germline CDR1 is DFQATT and CDR2 is SNEGSKA (reference sequence). Trimming left V 0 bases short and J 6 bases short, with 18 bases between.

Worth noting for this clone: The read ends 3 residues early relative to the CDR3; the germline J gene fills the gap. The rearrangement joins TRBV6-2 or TRBV6-3 to TRBJ2-7; D uncertain. Germline V gene lookup returns CDR1 MNHEY and CDR2 SVGEGT. Trimming removed 2 bases from V and 4 bases from J, with 9 bases in between. The CDR3 totals 13 residues. CDR3 DNA, as far as it was read: TGTGCCAGCAGTTACGAGCCATGGTACGAG. Amino acids: CASSYEPWYE. The entire CDR3 protein is CASSYEPWYEQYF.

This clone was seen at least ten times. From the germline J gene comes the end of the CDR3, since the read stops 3 residues before it. The V and J genes are TRBV7-4 and TRBJ2-3; 11 nucleotides match TRBD2. The CDR3 covers 17 residues. Losses at the gene ends were 6 bases for V and 7 bases for J; bases not matched to a gene: 15. Germline V gene data show CDR1 as SGHVT and CDR2 as SQSDAQ. CDR3: CASRISPTSGNENTQYF. The DNA read from the CDR3 is TGTGCCAGCAGAATTAGCCCGACTAGCGGGAACGAGAATACG. Filled out from reference TRBV7-4 and TRBJ2-3, the complete variable domain reads GAGVSQSPRYKVAKRGRDVALRCDSISGHVTLYWYRQTLGQGSEVLTYSQSDAQRDKSGRPSGRFSAERPERSVSTLKIQRTEQGDSAVYLCASRISPTSGNENTQYFGPGTRLTVL.

This clone was recorded at least ten times. The sequenced part of the CDR3 DNA is TGCAGTGGAGAGACAGGGGGCTCCTACGAG. It encodes CSGETGGSYE. In full, the CDR3 is CSGETGGSYEQYF. The V gene is TRBV20-1, the J gene TRBJ2-7; 9 bases align to TRBD1. The CDR3 end falls 3 residues outside the read, so it is completed with the germline J gene. J was trimmed by 0 bases and V by 7 bases; bases with no gene match: 4. This CDR3 has 13 residues. Germline values: CDR1 DFQATT, CDR2 SNEGSKA (reference sequence).

This clone was seen a handful of times. The read ends 3 residues before the CDR3 terminus; that terminus is restored from the germline J gene. The chain links TRBV7-9 to TRBJ1-2; TRBD1 matches 8 bases. The CDR3 is made up of 14 amino acids. Germline assignment: CDR1 SEHNR and CDR2 FQNEAQ (reference sequence). V lost 5 bases to trimming and J lost 4 bases; unmatched junction nucleotides: 6. CDR3 bases read: TGTGCCAGCAGCCCGGACAGGGCACTCTATGGC. Residues: CASSPDRALYG. The CDR3, in full, reads CASSPDRALYGYTF.